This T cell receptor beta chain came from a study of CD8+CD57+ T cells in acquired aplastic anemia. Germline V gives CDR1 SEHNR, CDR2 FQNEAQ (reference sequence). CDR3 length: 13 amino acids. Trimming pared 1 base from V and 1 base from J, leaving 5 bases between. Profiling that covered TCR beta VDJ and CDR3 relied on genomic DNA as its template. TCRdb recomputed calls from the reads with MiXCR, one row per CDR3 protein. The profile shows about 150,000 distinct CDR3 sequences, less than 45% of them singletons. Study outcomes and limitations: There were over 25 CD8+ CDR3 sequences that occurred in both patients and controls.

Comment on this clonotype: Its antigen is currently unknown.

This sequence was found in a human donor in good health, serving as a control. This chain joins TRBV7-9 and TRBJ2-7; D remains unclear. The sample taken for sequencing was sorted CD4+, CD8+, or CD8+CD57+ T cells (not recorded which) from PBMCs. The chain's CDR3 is CASSLELSYEQYF. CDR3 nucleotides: TGTGCCAGCAGCTTAGAACTTTCCTACGAGCAGTACTTC.